The 18 T cell receptor beta chains below come from one sample, sequenced in a study of monozygotic twins with cystic fibrosis. Using immunoSEQ multiplex PCR, the repertoire was profiled, and TCRdb retains in-frame clones only, with some absent. The repertoire holds approximately 14,000 clones, with 70% to 90% as singletons. Sequencing was done on a sample of blood. All receptors derive from a boy younger than 18 with cystic fibrosis.

This chain uses TRBV7-9 with TRBJ2-1; possibly TRBD2 for D (6 bases). Germline lookup yields CDR1 SEHNR and CDR2 FQNEAQ (reference sequence). The CDR3 extends over 14 amino acids. The V and J ends lost 1 base and 4 bases respectively, with 8 bases between them. CDR3 DNA sequence: TGTGCCAGCAGCTTAGGGGGGACTTACAATGAGCAGTTCTTC. Translation gives CASSLGGTYNEQFF. Drawing the rest from reference TRBV7-9 and TRBJ2-1, the complete variable domain is DTGVSQNPRHKITKRGQNVTFRCDPISEHNRLYWYRQTLGQGPEFLTYFQNEAQLEKSRLLSDRFSAERPKGSFSTLEIQRTEQGDSAMYLCASSLGGTYNEQFFGPGTRLTVL.

The rearrangement joins TRBV11-3 to TRBJ1-2; D is undetermined. From germline, CDR1 is SGHNT and CDR2 YENEEA. The V and J ends lost 0 bases and 0 bases respectively, with 11 bases between them. The CDR3 covers 16 residues. CDR3 in DNA: TGTGCCAGCAGCTTAGATGTCGGCAGGACTAACTATGGCTACACCTTC. Translation: CASSLDVGRTNYGYTF.

The V call is TRBV5-6, the J call TRBJ1-2; possible D gene TRBD1, 5 bases. CDR3 length: 13 amino acids. From germline, CDR1 is SGHDT and CDR2 YYEEEE. V lost 4 bases to trimming and J lost 0 bases, with 7 bases between them. For the CDR3, the DNA is TGTGCCAGCAGCAAGACAGCTAACTATGGCTACACCTTC. This gives the protein CASSKTANYGYTF. The full variable domain, completed using reference TRBV5-6 and TRBJ1-2, is DAGVTQSPTHLIKTRGQQVTLRCSPKSGHDTVSWYQQALGQGPQFIFQYYEEEERQRGNFPDRFSGHQFPNYSSELNVNALLLGDSALYLCASSKTANYGYTFGSGTRLTVV.

The V gene is TRBV27, the J gene TRBJ1-1; D gene ambiguous. The CDR3 has 14 amino acids. Germline V CDR1 and CDR2: MNHEY, SMNVEV (reference sequence). With 4 bases removed from V and 4 bases from J, the gap between germline ends came to 13 bases. CDR3 bases: TGTGCCAGCAGTTCCCATTGGGGAGGCACTGAAGCTTTCTTT. This encodes CASSSHWGGTEAFF.

The chain joins TRBV18 to TRBJ1-1, with 8 positions matching TRBD1. The CDR3 consists of 15 residues. Germline CDR1 reads KGHSH; CDR2 reads LQKENI. V was pared by 3 bases and J by 5 bases, with 8 bases of the junction left unmatched. The CDR3 sequence: CASSPGTGGWTEAFF. CDR3 in DNA: TGTGCCAGCTCACCGGGAACAGGGGGTTGGACTGAAGCTTTCTTT.

The J gene is TRBJ1-1, the V gene TRBV5-6; unclear D gene. CDR1 SGHDT and CDR2 YYEEEE come from the germline V gene. V dropped 0 bases and J dropped 0 bases, with 3 bases sitting between them. The CDR3 is 13 residues long. The CDR3 region is CASSLGLNTEAFF. CDR3 in DNA: TGTGCCAGCAGCTTGGGTTTGAACACTGAAGCTTTCTTT.

The gene calls are TRBV27 and TRBJ2-7; 16 nucleotides agree with TRBD2. From germline, CDR1 is MNHEY and CDR2 SMNVEV (reference sequence). V lost 2 bases, J lost 0 bases, and 16 bases stayed unmatched. The CDR3 sequence is 22 residues long. CDR3 region: CASSLRAGVGTSGRGSSYEQYF. CDR3 nucleotide sequence: TGTGCCAGCAGTTTACGGGCAGGGGTTGGGACTAGCGGGAGGGGTAGCTCCTACGAGCAGTACTTC.

This clone came up once. The chain combines TRBV7-9 with TRBJ1-2; D possibly corresponds to TRBD1 (6 bases). The CDR3 totals 19 residues. Germline CDR1 and CDR2: SEHNR and FQNEAQ (reference sequence). V lost 0 bases and J lost 4, with 24 bases in between. CDR3: CASSLAEAGGSYSLYGYTF. The CDR3 DNA follows: TGTGCCAGCAGCTTAGCGGAAGCCGGGGGCTCCTACTCCCTCTATGGCTACACCTTC.

The chain uses TRBV5-1 and TRBJ1-1; no clear D gene. The CDR3 contains 14 residues. The ends were cut back, 1 base at V and 1 base at J, with 8 bases in the middle. Germline CDR1 is SGHRS and CDR2 is YFSETQ. DNA for the CDR3: TGCGCCAGCAGCTTGTTTAGGGAGAACACTGAAGCTTTCTTT. It translates to CASSLFRENTEAFF. Variable domain in full (rest from reference TRBV5-1 and TRBJ1-1): KAGVTQTPRYLIKTRGQQVTLSCSPISGHRSVSWYQQTPGQGLQFLFEYFSETQRNKGNFPGRFSGRQFSNSRSEMNVSTLELGDSALYLCASSLFRENTEAFFGQGTRLTVV.

This sequence joins TRBV4-1 and TRBJ2-1, with 12 positions matching TRBD2. CDR1 and CDR2 from the germline V gene are MGHRA and YSYEKL. The ends lost 2 bases at V and 1 base at J; junction bases unmatched: 9. This CDR3 is 19 amino acids long. The CDR3 loop is CASSQWLAGGISSYNEQFF. The CDR3 coding sequence is TGCGCCAGCAGCCAATGGCTAGCGGGGGGGATTAGTTCCTACAATGAGCAGTTCTTC.

V usage is TRBV6-5 and J usage is TRBJ2-7; TRBD2 matches 9 bases. V was pared by 6 bases and J by 3 bases, with 9 bases of the junction left unmatched. This CDR3 spans 15 amino acids. Germline CDR1 and CDR2: MNHEY and SVGAGI. CDR3: CASRLRGTSNYEQYF. The CDR3 nucleotides are TGTGCCAGCAGACTCCGAGGGACTAGCAACTACGAGCAGTACTTC.

This clone has only a few counts. The CDR3 loop is CASSEQGWYGYTF. The CDR3 nucleotides read TGTGCCAGCAGTGAACAGGGCTGGTATGGCTACACCTTC. V gene TRBV6-5 combines with J gene TRBJ1-2; possibly TRBD1 for D (6 bases). The CDR3 contains 13 residues. Looked up from germline, CDR1 is MNHEY and CDR2 is SVGAGI. The V end was cut by 5 bases, the J end by 5 bases, with 12 bases between.

The CDR3 nucleotides are TGTGCTAGTGGTTTGGGGACTAGATTTGTGAATGAGCAGTTCTTC. The encoded protein is CASGLGTRFVNEQFF. V and J are TRBV12-5 and TRBJ2-1, with 7 nucleotides matching TRBD2. CDR1 LGHNT and CDR2 FRNRAP come from the germline V gene. The CDR3 sequence is 15 residues long. J was trimmed by 7 bases and V by 1 base; bases with no gene match: 7.

The chain has TRBV27 and TRBJ1-2; 8 bases are shared with TRBD1. Losses at the gene ends were 5 bases for V and 3 bases for J; bases not matched to a gene: 11. The V gene's germline CDR1 is MNHEY and CDR2 SMNVEV (reference sequence). The CDR3 extends over 16 amino acids. CDR3 coding DNA: TGTGCCAGCAGTGACAGGGGAGTGGGGCCGTACTATGGCTACACCTTC. Its translation: CASSDRGVGPYYGYTF.

The CDR3 region is CASSPSPGQGYSNQPQHF. DNA for the CDR3: TGTGCCAGCAGCCCGAGCCCGGGACAGGGATATAGCAATCAGCCCCAGCATTTT. This rearrangement joins TRBV4-2 to TRBJ1-5; 9 nucleotides line up with TRBD1. The V and J ends lost 4 bases and 0 bases, in that order; junction bases with no gene match: 10. In germline, CDR1 is LGHNA, CDR2 YNFKEQ. CDR3 size: 18 residues.

The rearrangement uses TRBV4-1 and TRBJ1-2, with D maybe TRBD1 (6 bases). With 0 bases removed from V and 4 bases from J, the gap between germline ends came to 12 bases. The CDR3 sequence is 15 residues long. Germline loops: CDR1 MGHRA, CDR2 YSYEKL. The CDR3 DNA is TGCGCCAGCAGCCAAGAAGCAGGGGCCCTCTATGGCTACACCTTC. Its protein is CASSQEAGALYGYTF.

There are a few counts of this clone. The chain is built from TRBV2 and TRBJ1-5; TRBD1 is a possible D gene (5 bases). Germline V gene data show CDR1 as SNHLY and CDR2 as FYNNEI. The CDR3 totals 12 residues. The V end lost 3 bases, the J end lost 14 bases, and 14 bases lay between the germline ends. The CDR3 coding sequence is TGTGCCAGCAGTGACGGGTGGGGGACTGAGCATTTT. This encodes CASSDGWGTEHF.

The chain employs TRBV6-5 and TRBJ1-1; weak D call: TRBD1 (5 bases). Deletions cut 0 bases from V and 3 bases from J, with 14 bases between. The CDR3 covers 16 residues. Germline CDR1 reads MNHEY; CDR2 reads SVGAGI. CDR3 amino acids: CASSYSAVEGYTEAFF. The CDR3 DNA reads TGTGCCAGCAGTTACTCAGCTGTTGAGGGGTACACTGAAGCTTTCTTT.